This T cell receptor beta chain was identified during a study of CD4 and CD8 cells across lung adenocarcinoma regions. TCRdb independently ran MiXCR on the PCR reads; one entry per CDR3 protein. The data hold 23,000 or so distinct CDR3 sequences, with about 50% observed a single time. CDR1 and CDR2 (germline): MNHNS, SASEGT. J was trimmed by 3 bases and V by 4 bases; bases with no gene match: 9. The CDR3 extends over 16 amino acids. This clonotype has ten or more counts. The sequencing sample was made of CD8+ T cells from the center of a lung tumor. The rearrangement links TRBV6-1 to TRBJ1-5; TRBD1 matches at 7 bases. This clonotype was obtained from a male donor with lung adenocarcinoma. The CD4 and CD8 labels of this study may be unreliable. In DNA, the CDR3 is TGTGCCAGCAGTGGCCTAGACAGGGTGGACAATCAGCCCCAGCATTTT. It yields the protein CASSGLDRVDNQPQHF.